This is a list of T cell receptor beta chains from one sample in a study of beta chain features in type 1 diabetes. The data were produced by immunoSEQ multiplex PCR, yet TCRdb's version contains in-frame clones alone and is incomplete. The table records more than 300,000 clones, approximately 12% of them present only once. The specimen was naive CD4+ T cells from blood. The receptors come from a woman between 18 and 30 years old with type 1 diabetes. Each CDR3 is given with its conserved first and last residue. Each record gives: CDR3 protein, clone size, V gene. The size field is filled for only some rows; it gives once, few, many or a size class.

CASSFTGAYEQYF - TRBV11-3
CASSVGKREAPNEQFF - TRBV9
CSPKDSQETQYF - TRBV29-1
CASSSRRGQAMNTEAFF - TRBV7-9
CASSDPPTGSHEQYF - TRBV25-1
CASSLGTSGKNEQFF - TRBV5-1
CASSRDDRGKLETQYF - TRBV14
CASSPRRLAGHSNTGELFF - TRBV14
CASSPRRVGYNQPQHF - TRBV7-8
CASSFRGGETQYF - TRBV11-2
CASSYAQGEETQYF - TRBV6-5
CASSLVYDRGDTEAFF - TRBV7-9
CASSVAGDGYTF few TRBV9
CAWRPPGQAENIQYF - TRBV30
CASSPPSGGNTDTQYF - TRBV18
CASSSTSGSGEQFF - TRBV27
CASRDRGADEQYF few TRBV19
CAPEGDVYEQYF few TRBV9
CASSWDRGYNEQFF few TRBV7-2
CASRWPYEQYF few TRBV2
CASTRDSGSGANVLTF few TRBV5-1
CASARDSGTQYF few TRBV19
CASTDRGRNTEAFF few TRBV18
CASRGVGRAHTEAFF - TRBV25-1
CASSLDREQPQHF few TRBV18
CASSQLTGMNGYTF - TRBV4-2
CASSRDSTYEQYF - TRBV6-6
CASSPQGASNQPQHF - TRBV18
CIGGSYNEQFF - TRBV29-1